This TCR beta chain was obtained from a study of blood T cell repertoires in COVID-19. In the study overall: From T cells, B-cell-depleted T cells, or PBMCs came the material, which was cDNA or gDNA.

After removal of 3 bases from V and 6 bases from J, the junction contained 6 bases not matched to a gene. Germline CDR1 reads MNHNS; CDR2 reads SASEGT. The CDR3 length is 16 residues. Per the original methods: Amplification from reference gene primers served as the basis for estimated nucleated cell counts. Clones were sequenced by immunoSEQ multiplex PCR, and TCRdb holds only the in-frame ones, with some missing. The V and J calls and clone size were taken over from that table, and D and trimming were inferred from the DNA. Among around 110,000 clones, approximately 90% were seen once, and the ten largest hold about 1.9%.

The receptor was isolated from a human donor with active COVID-19. The donor label of this sample is uncertain. The chain has TRBV6-1 and TRBJ2-2, with 11 nucleotides matching TRBD2. The specimen was peripheral blood. CDR3 loop: CASSDSGGAVAGELFF. CDR3 DNA: TGTGCCAGCAGTGATAGCGGGGGGGCCGTGGCCGGGGAGCTGTTTTTT.